This TCR beta chain is drawn from a study of spatial heterogeneity in lung cancer. The sample's time point: sample taken at primary tumor resection. A total of around 67 untreated early-stage non-small cell lung cancer patients served as donors. In each case, whole RNA from tumor, nontumor lung or frozen PBMC was sequenced unsorted. Findings of the study overall: Coverage was estimated at roughly 6.5% of tumor T cells for alpha chains and about 13% for beta chains. Tumor mutation counts were tracked by expanded intratumoral alpha and beta TCR counts.

The library protocol tagged each TCR cDNA with a unique molecular identifier. TCRdb re-called the 5' RACE reads through MiXCR, storing one row per CDR3 protein. The sample carries 24,000 or so distinct CDR3 sequences, around 10% recorded once. Ten or more counts support this clonotype. Antigen unknown. Trimming cost V 4 bases and J 3 bases, with 4 bases left between them. This CDR3 has 10 amino acids. Germline CDR1 reads DFQATT; CDR2 reads SNEGSKA (reference sequence). Sequencing was performed on lung tumor tissue, taken at surgery. The chain combines TRBV20-1 with TRBJ2-7; D remains unclear. The clonotype was recovered from a male donor with early-stage non-small cell lung cancer. CDR3: CSAMSYEQYF. CDR3 nucleotides: TGCAGTGCTATGAGCTACGAGCAGTACTTC.